These T cell receptor beta chains were read from a single sample in a study of cytomegalovirus exposure and HLA in healthy donors. Sequencing used immunoSEQ multiplex PCR; TCRdb keeps in-frame clones, though not all of them. The profile shows about 200,000 clones, 70% to 90% of them singletons. The sample consisted of PBMCs. The receptors come from a woman aged 25 to 45 in good health and CMV-seronegative. Each CDR3 is given with its conserved first and last residue. Each record gives: CDR3 protein, CDR3 DNA, V gene, J gene, D gene, clone size. A D gene is named only where the DNA matches it firmly. Size tells how often a clone was seen (once, few, many) or the class of an expanded clone, and some rows leave it out.

CDR3aa: CASSEMTAGAEKLFF
CDR3nt: TGTGCCAGCAGTGAAATGACGGCGGGGGCTGAAAAACTGTTTTTT
v_gene: TRBV2
j_gene: TRBJ1-4
d_gene: -
abundance: -

CDR3aa: CASSYQAGEGETQYF
CDR3nt: TGTGCCAGCAGCTACCAAGCGGGAGAGGGAGAGACCCAGTACTTC
v_gene: TRBV27
j_gene: TRBJ2-5
d_gene: TRBD2
abundance: -

CDR3aa: CASSPAGSHTEAFF
CDR3nt: TGCGCCAGCAGCCCGGCGGGCAGCCACACTGAAGCTTTCTTT
v_gene: TRBV5-1
j_gene: TRBJ1-1
d_gene: -
abundance: -

CDR3aa: CASSREGVQNTEAFF
CDR3nt: TGCGCCAGCAGCCGAGAAGGGGTTCAGAACACTGAAGCTTTCTTT
v_gene: TRBV4-1
j_gene: TRBJ1-1
d_gene: -
abundance: -

CDR3aa: CASSFPPDRTYEQYF
CDR3nt: TGTGCCAGCAGCTTCCCCCCAGACAGAACCTACGAGCAGTACTTC
v_gene: TRBV5-6
j_gene: TRBJ2-7
d_gene: -
abundance: once

CDR3aa: CASSRDMPGYTF
CDR3nt: TGCGCCAGCAGCCGGGACATGCCTGGCTACACCTTC
v_gene: TRBV5-1
j_gene: TRBJ1-2
d_gene: -
abundance: -

CDR3aa: CASSQDFLTSGSSYEQYF
CDR3nt: TGTGCCAGCAGCCAAGATTTCCTCACTAGCGGGAGCTCCTACGAGCAGTACTTC
v_gene: TRBV4-2
j_gene: TRBJ2-7
d_gene: TRBD2
abundance: -

CDR3aa: CSASGGSEFF
CDR3nt: TGCAGCGCGAGCGGAGGTTCGGAGTTCTTC
v_gene: TRBV29-1
j_gene: TRBJ2-1
d_gene: -
abundance: -

CDR3aa: CASSSGQGDIQYF
CDR3nt: TGTGCCAGCTCATCCGGACAGGGTGACATTCAGTACTTC
v_gene: TRBV18
j_gene: TRBJ2-4
d_gene: TRBD1
abundance: -

CDR3aa: CASSPRTGVQETQYF
CDR3nt: TGTGCCAGCAGCCCGCGGACAGGGGTACAAGAGACCCAGTACTTC
v_gene: TRBV5-4
j_gene: TRBJ2-5
d_gene: TRBD1
abundance: -

CDR3aa: CASSLGLAGGNTDTQYF
CDR3nt: TGTGCCAGCAGCTTAGGCTTAGCGGGGGGAAACACAGATACGCAGTATTTT
v_gene: TRBV11-2
j_gene: TRBJ2-3
d_gene: TRBD2
abundance: -

CDR3aa: CASSFRRGEQYF
CDR3nt: TGTGCCAGCAGCTTTCGACGAGGCGAGCAGTACTTC
v_gene: TRBV28
j_gene: TRBJ2-7
d_gene: -
abundance: -

CDR3aa: CASSERAREAYEQYF
CDR3nt: TGTGCCAGCAGTGAACGAGCACGGGAGGCGTACGAGCAGTACTTC
v_gene: TRBV6-1
j_gene: TRBJ2-7
d_gene: TRBD2
abundance: -

CDR3aa: CASSYYTGWPGELFF
CDR3nt: TGTGCCAGCAGTTACTATACGGGGTGGCCCGGGGAGCTGTTTTTT
v_gene: TRBV6-5
j_gene: TRBJ2-2
d_gene: -
abundance: -

CDR3aa: CSAPGGLGYTF
CDR3nt: TGCAGTGCCCCGGGGGGGTTGGGCTACACCTTC
v_gene: TRBV20-1
j_gene: TRBJ1-2
d_gene: -
abundance: once

CDR3aa: CASSLLGTSEYNEQFF
CDR3nt: TGTGCCAGCAGCTTGCTGGGGACTAGCGAGTACAATGAGCAGTTCTTC
v_gene: TRBV5-6
j_gene: TRBJ2-1
d_gene: TRBD2
abundance: -

CDR3aa: CASSTQARSGEQYF
CDR3nt: TGTGCCAGCAGTACCCAAGCCAGATCGGGGGAGCAGTACTTC
v_gene: TRBV7-3
j_gene: TRBJ2-7
d_gene: -
abundance: -

CDR3aa: CASSQGWQSYGYTF
CDR3nt: TGCGCCAGCAGCCAAGGGTGGCAGTCCTATGGCTACACCTTC
v_gene: TRBV4-1
j_gene: TRBJ1-2
d_gene: -
abundance: -

CDR3aa: CSVGWRGLETQYF
CDR3nt: TGCAGCGTTGGTTGGAGGGGGCTTGAGACCCAGTACTTC
v_gene: TRBV29-1
j_gene: TRBJ2-5
d_gene: -
abundance: -

CDR3aa: CASSFRGISYNEQFF
CDR3nt: TGTGCCAGCAGTTTTCGGGGGATCTCCTACAATGAGCAGTTCTTC
v_gene: TRBV28
j_gene: TRBJ2-1
d_gene: -
abundance: once

CDR3aa: CASSTDRGKGYTF
CDR3nt: TGTGCCAGTAGTACCGACAGGGGAAAGGGCTACACCTTC
v_gene: TRBV19
j_gene: TRBJ1-2
d_gene: TRBD1
abundance: -

CDR3aa: CASSPNRRGETQYF
CDR3nt: TGTGCTAGCAGCCCGAATCGTAGGGGCGAGACCCAGTACTTC
v_gene: TRBV7-7
j_gene: TRBJ2-5
d_gene: -
abundance: -

CDR3aa: CASSLTGGANNNEQFF
CDR3nt: TGTGCCAGCAGCCTTACCGGGGGGGCCAATAACAATGAGCAGTTCTTC
v_gene: TRBV11-2
j_gene: TRBJ2-1
d_gene: TRBD2
abundance: -

CDR3aa: CAISESGQGYNEQFF
CDR3nt: TGTGCCATCAGTGAGTCGGGACAGGGGTACAATGAGCAGTTCTTC
v_gene: TRBV10-3
j_gene: TRBJ2-1
d_gene: TRBD1
abundance: -

CDR3aa: CASSPWTGLSEQYF
CDR3nt: TGTGCCAGCAGTCCCTGGACAGGGCTGTCCGAGCAGTACTTC
v_gene: TRBV27
j_gene: TRBJ2-7
d_gene: TRBD1
abundance: -

CDR3aa: CASRRAYEQYF
CDR3nt: TGTGCCAGCAGGCGGGCGTACGAGCAGTACTTC
v_gene: TRBV2
j_gene: TRBJ2-7
d_gene: -
abundance: -

CDR3aa: CASSPGLRTPRDYYEQYF
CDR3nt: TGTGCCAGCTCACCAGGGCTTAGGACCCCAAGGGACTACTACGAGCAGTACTTC
v_gene: TRBV18
j_gene: TRBJ2-7
d_gene: TRBD2
abundance: few

CDR3aa: CASSSPPRGWEHEQYF
CDR3nt: TGTGCCAGCAGTTCACCCCCCCGGGGGTGGGAGCACGAGCAGTACTTC
v_gene: TRBV28
j_gene: TRBJ2-7
d_gene: -
abundance: -

CDR3aa: CASSQVGLAGRWEQFF
CDR3nt: TGCGCCAGCAGCCAAGTTGGGCTAGCGGGACGATGGGAGCAGTTCTTC
v_gene: TRBV4-1
j_gene: TRBJ2-1
d_gene: TRBD2
abundance: -

CDR3aa: CATPRGRGYYEQYF
CDR3nt: TGCGCCACCCCGAGGGGGAGGGGTTACTACGAGCAGTACTTC
v_gene: TRBV5-1
j_gene: TRBJ2-7
d_gene: -
abundance: -

CDR3aa: CASSPRREEQYF
CDR3nt: TGTGCCAGCAGTCCTCGGAGAGAGGAACAGTACTTC
v_gene: TRBV28
j_gene: TRBJ2-7
d_gene: -
abundance: -

CDR3aa: CASSWTGVAGELFF
CDR3nt: TGCGCCAGCAGCTGGACAGGGGTGGCCGGGGAGCTGTTTTTT
v_gene: TRBV5-1
j_gene: TRBJ2-2
d_gene: TRBD1
abundance: -

CDR3aa: CASSYSAGSGEQYF
CDR3nt: TGTGCCAGCAGTTACTCGGCGGGTTCAGGGGAGCAGTACTTC
v_gene: TRBV6-5
j_gene: TRBJ2-5
d_gene: -
abundance: -

CDR3aa: CASSLPAVAGYEQYF
CDR3nt: TGTGCCAGCAGTTTACCCGCAGTTGCTGGTTACGAGCAGTACTTC
v_gene: TRBV28
j_gene: TRBJ2-7
d_gene: -
abundance: -

CDR3aa: CASSFSGGSTGELFF
CDR3nt: TGTGCCAGCAGCTTTAGCGGGGGTAGTACCGGGGAGCTGTTTTTT
v_gene: TRBV7-3
j_gene: TRBJ2-2
d_gene: TRBD2
abundance: -

CDR3aa: CSGGVSTEAFF
CDR3nt: TGCAGCGGGGGGGTGAGCACTGAAGCTTTCTTT
v_gene: TRBV29-1
j_gene: TRBJ1-1
d_gene: -
abundance: -

CDR3aa: CSVGRDTGNTIYF
CDR3nt: TGCAGCGTTGGACGGGACACTGGAAACACCATATATTTT
v_gene: TRBV29-1
j_gene: TRBJ1-3
d_gene: -
abundance: -

CDR3aa: CASSLGQYTDTQYF
CDR3nt: TGTGCCAGCAGCTTAGGACAATACACAGATACGCAGTATTTT
v_gene: TRBV5-5
j_gene: TRBJ2-3
d_gene: -
abundance: -

CDR3aa: CSARQEDEQFF
CDR3nt: TGCAGTGCTAGACAAGAGGATGAGCAGTTCTTC
v_gene: TRBV20-1
j_gene: TRBJ2-1
d_gene: -
abundance: -

CDR3aa: CASSLGLAVSYNEQFF
CDR3nt: TGTGCCAGCAGCTTGGGACTAGCGGTCTCCTACAATGAGCAGTTCTTC
v_gene: TRBV5-5
j_gene: TRBJ2-1
d_gene: TRBD2
abundance: -

CDR3aa: CASSTRTSPETQYF
CDR3nt: TGTGCCAGCAGCACTAGGACTTCCCCAGAGACCCAGTACTTC
v_gene: TRBV7-2
j_gene: TRBJ2-5
d_gene: -
abundance: -